This TCR beta chain stems from a study of shared clonotypes between healthy human individuals. This CDR3 comprises 14 residues. CDR1 and CDR2 from the germline V gene are MNHNY and SVGAGI (reference sequence). Trimming took 5 bases from V and 6 from J, leaving 14 bases between them. Donors were healthy HIV-negative adults without recent acute infections or vaccinations. Notes on the study in general: Compared with clonotypes that all four donors shared, non-shared clonotypes had lower generation probabilities.

In regard to this clone: The antigen remains undetermined.

Assay runs were performed at deep level. TCRdb's copy holds only in-frame clones and misses some; the assay was immunoSEQ multiplex PCR. There are 1 million to 1.2 million clones in the sample; 60% to 80% occur only once, and 0.89% lies in the top ten. The V and J genes are TRBV6-6 and TRBJ2-1, with D unresolved. Sequenced material: memory CD4+ T cells from PBMCs. Subset defined: CD45RA-negative fraction. The sequence was collected from a man younger than 35 in good health. Some clones in this sample may be carry-over from other donors' samples. This CDR3 is CASSQPNIGNEQFF. The DNA of the CDR3 is TGTGCCAGCAGTCAGCCAAACATTGGCAATGAGCAGTTCTTC.